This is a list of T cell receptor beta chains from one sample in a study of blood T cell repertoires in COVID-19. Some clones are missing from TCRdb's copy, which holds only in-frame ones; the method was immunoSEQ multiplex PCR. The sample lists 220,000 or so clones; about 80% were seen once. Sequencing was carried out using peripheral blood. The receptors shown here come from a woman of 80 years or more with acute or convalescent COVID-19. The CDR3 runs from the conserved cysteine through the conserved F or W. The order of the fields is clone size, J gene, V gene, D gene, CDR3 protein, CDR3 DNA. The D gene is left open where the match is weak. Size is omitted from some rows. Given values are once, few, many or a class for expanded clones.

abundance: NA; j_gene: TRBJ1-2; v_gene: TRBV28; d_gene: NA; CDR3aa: CASSSPSKEGLGYGYTF; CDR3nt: TGTGCCAGCAGTTCCCCTTCCAAGGAGGGTTTGGGGTATGGCTACACCTTC
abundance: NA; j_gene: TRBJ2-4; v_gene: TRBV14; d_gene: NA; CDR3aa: CASSQGGAYGNIAKNIQYF; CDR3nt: TGTGCCAGCAGCCAGGGGGGGGCATACGGCAATATAGCCAAAAACATTCAGTACTTC
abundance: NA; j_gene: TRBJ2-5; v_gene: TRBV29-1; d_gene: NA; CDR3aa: CSVSRVQETQYF; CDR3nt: TGCAGCGTCTCCAGGGTCCAAGAGACCCAGTACTTC
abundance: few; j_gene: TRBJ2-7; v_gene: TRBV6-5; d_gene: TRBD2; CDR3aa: CASRATSGRTYF; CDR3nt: TGTGCCAGCAGAGCGACTAGCGGGAGGACGTACTTC
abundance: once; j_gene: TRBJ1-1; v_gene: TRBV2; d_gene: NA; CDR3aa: CASSEVRGNTEAFF; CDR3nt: TGTGCCAGCAGTGAAGTGCGCGGGAACACTGAAGCTTTCTTT
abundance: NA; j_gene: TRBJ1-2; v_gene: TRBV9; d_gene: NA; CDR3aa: CASSVAAGRSGYGYTF; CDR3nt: TGTGCCAGCAGCGTAGCTGCGGGCAGATCGGGGTATGGCTACACCTTC
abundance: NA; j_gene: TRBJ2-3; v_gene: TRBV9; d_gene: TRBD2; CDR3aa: CASSVAREEVDTQYF; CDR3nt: TGTGCCAGCAGCGTAGCGCGGGAGGAGGTAGATACGCAGTATTTT
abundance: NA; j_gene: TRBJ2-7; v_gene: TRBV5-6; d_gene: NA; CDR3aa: CASSAAGVPPYEQYF; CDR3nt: TGTGCCAGCAGCGCCGCAGGGGTTCCCCCCTACGAGCAGTACTTC
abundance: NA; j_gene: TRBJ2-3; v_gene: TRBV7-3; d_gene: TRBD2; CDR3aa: CASSRAGGRTDTQYF; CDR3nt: TGTGCCAGCAGCAGAGCGGGGGGCCGGACAGATACGCAGTATTTT
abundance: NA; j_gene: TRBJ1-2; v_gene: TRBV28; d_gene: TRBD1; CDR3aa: CASTYRLTGIINYGYTF; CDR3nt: TGTGCCAGCACCTACCGGCTGACAGGGATCATTAACTATGGCTACACCTTC
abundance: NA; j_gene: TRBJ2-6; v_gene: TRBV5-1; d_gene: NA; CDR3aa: CASSPPGTGANVLTF; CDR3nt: TGCGCCAGCAGCCCCCCGGGGACTGGGGCCAACGTCCTGACTTTC